The 16 T cell receptor beta chains presented below share a single source sample, sequenced in a study of blood T cell repertoires in COVID-19. TCRdb's table, derived via immunoSEQ multiplex PCR, lists solely in-frame clones and lacks some. The table records hundreds of thousands of clones, about 85% of them present only once. Sequenced material: peripheral blood. The receptors derive from a woman under 30 who had recovered from COVID-19.

The chain links TRBV6-2 or TRBV6-3 to TRBJ2-7; D remains ambiguous. The CDR3 is 13 amino acids. V lost 2 bases, J lost 3 bases, and 8 bases lay in between. CDR1 is MNHEY and CDR2 is SVGEGT in the germline V gene. Here the CDR3 DNA reads TGTGCCAGCAGTTACCAGTACCTCTACGAGCAGTACTTC. Amino acid sequence: CASSYQYLYEQYF.

The chain employs TRBV6-4 and TRBJ2-3, with 12 bases matching TRBD2. Germline loops: CDR1 MRHNA, CDR2 SNTAGT. This CDR3 is built from 15 residues. V lost 3 bases and J lost 5; bases outside the gene matches: 3. The CDR3 is CASSELAGGVDTQYF. CDR3 sequence (DNA): TGTGCCAGCAGTGAACTAGCGGGAGGCGTAGATACGCAGTATTTT.

The gene calls are TRBV27 and TRBJ1-2; no firm D call. Germline assignment: CDR1 MNHEY and CDR2 SMNVEV (reference sequence). Trimming removed 5 bases from V and 0 bases from J, with 7 bases in between. This CDR3 spans 13 amino acids. The CDR3 here is CASSPGANYGYTF. DNA of the CDR3: TGTGCCAGCAGTCCGGGAGCTAACTATGGCTACACCTTC.

The rearrangement joins TRBV7-9 to TRBJ2-7; TRBD1 agrees at 8 bases. Germline V CDR1 and CDR2: SEHNR, FQNEAQ (reference sequence). V lost 1 base to trimming and J lost 5 bases; unmatched junction nucleotides: 16. The CDR3 runs 18 residues. The CDR3 sequence: CASSLGTRTGLYLDEQYF. CDR3 nucleotide sequence: TGTGCCAGCAGCTTAGGTACCCGGACAGGGCTATACTTGGACGAGCAGTACTTC.

The rearrangement links TRBV18 to TRBJ2-6; 7 bases fit TRBD1. V dropped 4 bases and J dropped 2; count of bases not matched to a gene: 5. In germline, CDR1 is KGHSH, CDR2 LQKENI. The CDR3 runs 16 residues. The CDR3 loop is CASSRGQSAGANVLTF. CDR3 bases: TGTGCCAGCTCACGGGGACAGTCGGCTGGGGCCAACGTCCTGACTTTC.

This clone was counted only a few times. The rearrangement uses TRBV7-2 and TRBJ1-5; D unclear. Germline V gene lookup returns CDR1 SGHTA and CDR2 FQGNSA. V gave up 1 base and J gave up 3 bases, with 10 bases separating them. The CDR3 totals 15 residues. DNA of the CDR3: TGTGCCAGCAGCTTAGGGGAGTTATACAATCAGCCCCAGCATTTT. It codes for CASSLGELYNQPQHF.

V and J are TRBV23-1 and TRBJ2-2, with 12 bases matching TRBD2. TRBV23-1 qualifies as an ORF whose function is uncertain. The V gene end was trimmed by 6 bases and the J gene end by 8 bases; junction bases not matched to a gene: 7. The CDR3 runs 15 residues. The CDR3 DNA sequence: TGCGCCAGCAGACAACTAGCGGGAGGAGCGGGGGAGCTGTTTTTT. It specifies CASRQLAGGAGELFF.

J is TRBJ2-1 and V is TRBV3-1 (or the pseudogene TRBV3-2); no reliable D call. CDR1 and CDR2 from the germline V gene are LGHDT and YNNKEL (reference sequence). V lost 4 bases to trimming and J lost 12 bases, with 22 bases between them. The CDR3 has 15 amino acids. This CDR3 is CASSPHEAEWVGQFF. The CDR3 bases are TGTGCCAGCAGCCCCCATGAGGCGGAGTGGGTAGGGCAGTTCTTC.

The chain recombines TRBV7-2 with TRBJ2-3, with 7 bases that match TRBD2. The germline V gene has CDR1 SGHTA and CDR2 FQGNSA. Germline trimming cut 3 bases from V and 2 bases from J; bases unmatched to any gene: 5. The CDR3 contains 15 residues. DNA for the CDR3: TGTGCCAGCAGCTTTCGGGACTACCTCACAGATACGCAGTATTTT. Protein product: CASSFRDYLTDTQYF.

The genes are TRBV19 and TRBJ2-1; TRBD2 matches at 11 bases. The V gene end was trimmed by 6 bases and the J gene end by 5 bases; junction bases not matched to a gene: 3. This CDR3 comprises 14 residues. CDR1 is LNHDA and CDR2 is SQIVND in the germline V gene (reference sequence). CDR3 DNA: TGTGCCAGTAGGGGGACTAGCGGCCACAATGAGCAGTTCTTC. Its translation: CASRGTSGHNEQFF.

The V call is TRBV2, the J call TRBJ1-5; TRBD1 agrees at 10 bases. This CDR3 is 18 amino acids long. CDR1 SNHLY and CDR2 FYNNEI come from the germline V gene. The V gene end was trimmed by 0 bases and the J gene end by 4 bases; junction bases not matched to a gene: 9. DNA for the CDR3: TGTGCCAGCAGTGAAGCATGGTCCGGGACAGGGGTAAATCAGCCCCAGCATTTT. Translating gives CASSEAWSGTGVNQPQHF.

This sequence joins TRBV25-1 and TRBJ1-2, with TRBD1 identical over 7 bases. V was clipped by 6 bases and J by 4 bases; unmatched bases: 11. Looked up from germline, CDR1 is MGHDK and CDR2 is SYGVNS. This CDR3 has 15 amino acids. The CDR3 DNA reads as TGTGCCAGCAGCCCCCCTGGGGCAGGGGGCTATGGCTACACCTTC. Its protein is CASSPPGAGGYGYTF.

This sequence joins TRBV4-1 and TRBJ2-7; D possibly corresponds to TRBD1 (6 bases). The CDR3 spans 16 residues. The ends were cut back, 0 bases at V and 0 bases at J, with 12 bases in the middle. The germline V gene has CDR1 MGHRA and CDR2 YSYEKL. The CDR3 sequence: CASSQEQGRSSYEQYF. The CDR3, as DNA: TGCGCCAGCAGCCAAGAACAGGGCAGGAGCTCCTACGAGCAGTACTTC.

This clone was detected once. This chain connects TRBV7-9 to TRBJ2-7, with TRBD2 matching over 11 bases. The CDR3 totals 14 residues. Looked up from germline, CDR1 is SEHNR and CDR2 is FQNEAQ (reference sequence). With 5 bases clipped from V and 7 bases from J, the junction kept 7 bases outside the gene matches. The CDR3 sequence: CASSDGLAGKEQYF. The CDR3, as DNA: TGTGCCAGCAGCGACGGACTAGCGGGTAAAGAGCAGTACTTC. The full variable domain, with the rest looked up from reference TRBV7-9 and TRBJ2-7, is DTGVSQNPRHKITKRGQNVTFRCDPISEHNRLYWYRQTLGQGPEFLTYFQNEAQLEKSRLLSDRFSAERPKGSFSTLEIQRTEQGDSAMYLCASSDGLAGKEQYFGPGTRLTVT.

The J gene is TRBJ2-5, the V gene TRBV18; 7 nucleotides match TRBD1. V was clipped by 3 bases and J by 3 bases; unmatched bases: 7. This CDR3 comprises 15 residues. The germline gives CDR1 KGHSH, CDR2 LQKENI. The CDR3 sequence is CASSPDRETEETQYF. As DNA, the CDR3 is TGTGCCAGCTCACCCGACAGGGAAACAGAAGAGACCCAGTACTTC.

V gene TRBV9 combines with J gene TRBJ2-1, with D possibly TRBD2 on 5 matching bases. This CDR3 is built from 13 residues. V dropped 2 bases and J dropped 6 bases, with 9 bases sitting between them. Per the germline V gene, CDR1 is SGDLS and CDR2 is YYNGEE. CDR3 nucleotides: TGTGCCAGCAGCGTCGGACTGTTCAATGAGCAGTTCTTC. It yields the protein CASSVGLFNEQFF. Together with reference TRBV9 and TRBJ2-1, the CDR3 gives the full variable domain: DSGVTQTPKHLITATGQRVTLRCSPRSGDLSVYWYQQSLDQGLQFLIQYYNGEERAKGNILERFSAQQFPDLHSELNLSSLELGDSALYFCASSVGLFNEQFFGPGTRLTVL.